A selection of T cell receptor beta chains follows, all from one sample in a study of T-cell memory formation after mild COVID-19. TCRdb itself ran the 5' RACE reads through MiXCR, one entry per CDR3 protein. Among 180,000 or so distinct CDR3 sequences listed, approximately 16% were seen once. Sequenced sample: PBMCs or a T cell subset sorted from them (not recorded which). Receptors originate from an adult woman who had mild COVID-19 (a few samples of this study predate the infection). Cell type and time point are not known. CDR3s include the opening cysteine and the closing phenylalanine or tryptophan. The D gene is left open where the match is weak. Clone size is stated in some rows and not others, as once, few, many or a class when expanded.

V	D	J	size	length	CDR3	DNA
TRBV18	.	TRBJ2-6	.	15	CASSPGNSGANVLTF	TGTGCCAGCTCACCAGGGAATTCTGGGGCCAACGTCCTGACTTTC
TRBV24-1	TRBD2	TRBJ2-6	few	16	CATSEAGGPGANVLTF	TGTGCCACCAGTGAGGCGGGGGGGCCTGGGGCCAACGTCCTGACTTTC
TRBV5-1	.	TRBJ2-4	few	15	CASSSGTTLTDIQYF	TGCGCCAGCAGCTCCGGTACGACATTAACAGACATTCAGTACTTC
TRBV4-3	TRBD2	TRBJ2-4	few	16	CASSQDFGLAKNIQHF	TGCGCCAGCAGCCAAGACTTCGGACTAGCCAAAAACATTCAGCACTTC
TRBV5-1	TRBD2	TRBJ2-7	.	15	CASSSGLAASYEQYF	TGCGCCAGCAGCTCTGGACTAGCGGCCTCCTACGAGCAGTACTTC
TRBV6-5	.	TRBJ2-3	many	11	CATSQGDTQYF	TGTGCCACGTCACAGGGAGATACGCAGTATTTT
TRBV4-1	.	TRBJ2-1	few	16	CASSNGRDSSYNEQFF	TGCGCCAGCAGCAACGGGAGAGACAGCTCCTACAATGAGCAGTTCTTC
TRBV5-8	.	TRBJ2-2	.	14	CASSRYRNTGELFF	TGTGCCAGCAGCCGTTATAGGAACACCGGGGAGCTGTTTTTT
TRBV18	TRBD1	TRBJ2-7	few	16	CASSRPGTGGVYEQYF	TGTGCCAGCTCACGCCCCGGGACAGGGGGGGTGTACGAGCAGTACTTC
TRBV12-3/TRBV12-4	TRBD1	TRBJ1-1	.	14	CASTLGRQGGEAFF	TGTGCCAGCACCCTAGGGAGGCAGGGGGGGGAGGCTTTCTTT
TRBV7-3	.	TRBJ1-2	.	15	CASSLTAGVNYGYTF	TGTGCCAGCAGCTTAACCGCAGGCGTCAACTATGGCTACACCTTC
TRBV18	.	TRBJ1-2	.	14	CASSTLDSWYGYTF	TGTGCCAGCTCAACCCTCGACAGCTGGTATGGCTACACCTTC
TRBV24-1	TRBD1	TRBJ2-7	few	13	CATRGQGAYEQYF	TGTGCCACCAGAGGACAGGGGGCCTACGAGCAGTACTTC
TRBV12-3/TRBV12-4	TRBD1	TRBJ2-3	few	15	CASSSRDRGWGTQYF	TGTGCCAGCAGCTCCCGGGACAGGGGGTGGGGTACGCAGTATTTT
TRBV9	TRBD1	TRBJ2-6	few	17	CASSRGQGWSGANVLTF	TGTGCCAGCAGTCGGGGACAGGGGTGGTCTGGGGCCAACGTCCTGACTTTC
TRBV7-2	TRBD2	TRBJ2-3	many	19	CASSLAPIGLAASTDTQYF	TGTGCCAGCAGCTTAGCCCCGATCGGACTAGCGGCTAGCACAGATACGCAGTATTTT
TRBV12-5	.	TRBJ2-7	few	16	CASGLVVRRPSYEQYF	TGTGCTAGTGGTTTGGTAGTCAGACGGCCCTCCTACGAGCAGTACTTC
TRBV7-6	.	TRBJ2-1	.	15	CASSPSFGAYNEQFF	TGTGCCAGCAGCCCCAGTTTTGGGGCCTACAATGAGCAGTTCTTC
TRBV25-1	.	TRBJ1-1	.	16	CASSDPMRGARGEAFF	TGTGCCAGCAGTGACCCCATGCGGGGGGCACGAGGTGAAGCTTTCTTT
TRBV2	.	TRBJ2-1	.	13	CASREDGLNEQFF	TGTGCCAGCAGAGAAGACGGCCTCAATGAGCAGTTCTTC
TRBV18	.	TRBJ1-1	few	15	CASSPPGAGNTEAFF	TGTGCCAGCTCACCACCCGGGGCGGGGAACACTGAAGCTTTCTTT
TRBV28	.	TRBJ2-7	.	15	CASRRGTGLGYEQYF	TGTGCCAGTAGGAGGGGAACCGGCTTGGGATACGAGCAGTACTTC
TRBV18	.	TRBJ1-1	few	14	CASSPGRTNTEAFF	TGTGCCAGCTCACCGGGACGGACGAACACTGAAGCTTTCTTT
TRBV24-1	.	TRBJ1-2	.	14	CATSDSGPNYGYTF	TGTGCCACCAGTGATTCGGGACCAAACTATGGCTACACCTTC
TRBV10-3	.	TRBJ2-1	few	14	CAISESNGGNEQFF	TGTGCCATCAGTGAGTCGAACGGGGGCAATGAGCAGTTCTTC
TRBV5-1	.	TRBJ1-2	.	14	CASSLTTSNYGYTF	TGCGCCAGCAGCTTGACAACATCTAACTATGGCTACACCTTC
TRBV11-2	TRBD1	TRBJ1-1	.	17	CASSHTDRVLFHTEAFF	TGTGCCAGCAGTCACACGGACAGGGTCCTCTTCCACACTGAAGCTTTCTTT
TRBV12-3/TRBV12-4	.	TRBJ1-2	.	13	CASRRDVRGGYTF	TGTGCCAGCAGAAGAGATGTCAGGGGTGGCTACACCTTC
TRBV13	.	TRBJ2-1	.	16	CASSLGRGSSYNEQFF	TGTGCCAGCAGCTTAGGACGGGGGAGCTCCTACAATGAGCAGTTCTTC
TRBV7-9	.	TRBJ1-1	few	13	CASSQGPNTEAFF	TGTGCCAGCAGCCAAGGACCTAACACTGAAGCTTTCTTT
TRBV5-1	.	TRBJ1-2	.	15	CASSFSRATNYGYTF	TGCGCCAGCAGCTTCAGCAGGGCTACTAACTATGGCTACACCTTC
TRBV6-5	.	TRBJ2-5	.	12	CASSQQQETQYF	TGTGCCAGCAGTCAACAGCAAGAGACCCAGTACTTC
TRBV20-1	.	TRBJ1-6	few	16	CSAREPPGQHNSPLHF	TGCAGTGCTAGAGAACCCCCCGGACAACATAATTCACCCCTCCACTTT
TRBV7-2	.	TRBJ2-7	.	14	CASSLIVGSYEQYF	TGTGCCAGCAGCTTAATCGTAGGCTCCTACGAGCAGTACTTC
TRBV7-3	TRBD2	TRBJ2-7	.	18	CASSSKGGLAGFSYEQYF	TGTGCCAGCAGCTCGAAGGGAGGACTAGCGGGATTCTCCTACGAGCAGTACTTC
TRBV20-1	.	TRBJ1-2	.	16	CSASTGAGRANYGYTF	TGCAGTGCTAGCACGGGGGCAGGGCGAGCTAACTATGGCTACACCTTC
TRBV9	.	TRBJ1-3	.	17	CASSVQPDFRSGNTIYF	TGTGCCAGCAGCGTCCAACCGGACTTTCGCTCTGGAAACACCATATATTTT
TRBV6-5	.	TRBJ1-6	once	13	CASSQGPQGTLHF	TGTGCCAGCAGTCAGGGTCCTCAGGGGACCCTCCACTTT
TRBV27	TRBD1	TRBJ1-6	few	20	CASSLSNLVGQGTIRSPLHF	TGTGCCAGCAGTTTAAGTAATTTGGTCGGACAGGGGACCATTCGCTCACCCCTCCACTTT
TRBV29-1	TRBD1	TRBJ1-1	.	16	CSVRGQGAGGNTEAFF	TGCAGCGTCAGAGGACAGGGGGCCGGGGGAAACACTGAAGCTTTCTTT
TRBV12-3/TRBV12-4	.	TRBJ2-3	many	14	CASSRRQITDTQYF	TGTGCCAGCAGTCGTCGTCAAATCACAGATACGCAGTATTTT
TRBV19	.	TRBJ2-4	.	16	CASSMWGSQAKNIQYF	TGTGCCAGTAGTATGTGGGGCAGTCAAGCCAAAAACATTCAGTACTTC
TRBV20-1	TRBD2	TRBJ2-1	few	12	CSAREGPKEQFF	TGCAGTGCACGGGAGGGACCAAAAGAGCAGTTCTTC
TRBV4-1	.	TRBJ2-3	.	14	CASSQDATSDTQYF	TGCGCCAGCAGCCAAGATGCCACGTCAGATACGCAGTATTTT
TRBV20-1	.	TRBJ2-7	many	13	CSARGLLGYEQYF	TGCAGTGCTAGAGGACTACTTGGCTACGAGCAGTACTTC
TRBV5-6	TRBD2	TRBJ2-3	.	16	CASSLGLAASTDTQYF	TGTGCCAGCAGCTTGGGACTAGCGGCTAGCACAGATACGCAGTATTTT
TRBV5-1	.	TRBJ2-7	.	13	CPSSLVGGGEQYF	TGCCCCAGCAGCTTGGTAGGTGGGGGCGAGCAGTACTTC
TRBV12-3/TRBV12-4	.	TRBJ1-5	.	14	CASSFREKYQPQHF	TGTGCCAGCAGTTTCCGAGAAAAGTATCAGCCCCAGCATTTT
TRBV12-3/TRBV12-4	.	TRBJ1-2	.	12	CASNPGGWGYTF	TGTGCCAGCAACCCCGGGGGATGGGGCTACACCTTC